The sequence of this TCR beta chain was determined in a study of blood T cell repertoires in COVID-19. The wider study: The United States, Italy and Spain were the sources of the acute and convalescent COVID-19 samples. Sources were T cells, B-cell-depleted T cells, or PBMCs; the material itself was cDNA or gDNA.

Germline lookup yields CDR1 ENHRY and CDR2 SYGVKD. Trimming shortened V by 11 bases and J by 2 bases, and 13 bases separated the two germline ends. The CDR3 is 13 residues long. In the study's own analysis: From reference gene primer amplification, estimates of nucleated cell counts were derived. Measured with immunoSEQ multiplex PCR; TCRdb has only the in-frame clones, and not every one. That table gives V, J and clone size, and the DNA gave D and trimming. The table lists approximately 68,000 clones, more than 80% of them singletons, with 35% to 40% in the top ten. The sequenced sample consisted of peripheral blood. This TCR was sampled from an elderly woman with active or convalescent COVID-19. The chain is built from TRBV10-3 and TRBJ1-5; maybe TRBD1 (5 bases). CDR3 nucleotide sequence: TGTGCCTCATCCGGGGGAGGCAATCAGCCCCAGCATTTT. Its translation is CASSGGGNQPQHF.